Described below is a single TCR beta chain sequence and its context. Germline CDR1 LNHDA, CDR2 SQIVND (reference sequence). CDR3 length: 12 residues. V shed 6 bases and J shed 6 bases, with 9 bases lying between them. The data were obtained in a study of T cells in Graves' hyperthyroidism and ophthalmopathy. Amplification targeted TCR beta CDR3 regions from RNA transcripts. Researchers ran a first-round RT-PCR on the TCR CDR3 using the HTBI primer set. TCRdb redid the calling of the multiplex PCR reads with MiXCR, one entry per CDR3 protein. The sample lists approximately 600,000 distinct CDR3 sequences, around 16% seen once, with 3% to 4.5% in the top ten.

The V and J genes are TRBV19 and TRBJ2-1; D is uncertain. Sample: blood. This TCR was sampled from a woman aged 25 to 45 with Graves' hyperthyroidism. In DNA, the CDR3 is TGTGCCAGTAGCAGCAAGGGCAATGAGCAGTTCTTC. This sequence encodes CASSSKGNEQFF. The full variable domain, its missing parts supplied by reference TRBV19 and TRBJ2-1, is DGGITQSPKYLFRKEGQNVTLSCEQNLNHDAMYWYRQDPGQGLRLIYYSQIVNDFQKGDIAEGYSVSREKKESFPLTVTSAQKNPTAFYLCASSSKGNEQFFGPGTRLTVL.